What follows are 3 T cell receptor beta chains derived from one specimen sequenced in a study of graft-versus-host responses after intestinal transplantation. No antigen has been assigned to these receptors. TCRdb's copy holds only in-frame clones and misses some; the assay was immunoSEQ multiplex PCR. Among tens of thousands of clones listed, about 90% were seen once. The source was unstimulated CD8+ T cells sorted from spleen or lymph node cells, collected before intestinal transplant. The receptors stem from a human donor who received an intestinal transplant.

The chain joins TRBV6-6 to TRBJ2-5; no reliable D call. V was trimmed by 0 bases and J by 7 bases, leaving 3 bases between them. CDR1 and CDR2 (germline): MNHNY, SVGAGI (reference sequence). The CDR3 loop spans 11 amino acids. The CDR3 sequence is CASSYSGTQYF. CDR3 in DNA: TGTGCCAGCAGTTACTCCGGGACCCAGTACTTC.

J is TRBJ2-3 and V is TRBV5-4, with 8 bases matching TRBD2. The CDR3 loop spans 16 amino acids. Looked up from germline, CDR1 is SGHNT and CDR2 is YYREEE (reference sequence). V was clipped by 4 bases and J by 5 bases; unmatched bases: 12. The CDR3, as DNA: TGTGCCAGCAGCGGACCTAGGGACGGGGGGGTAGATACGCAGTATTTT. It specifies CASSGPRDGGVDTQYF.

V usage is TRBV27 and J usage is TRBJ2-2; 7 bases match TRBD2. J gave up 7 bases and V 7 bases, and 6 bases lay outside the gene matches. CDR3 size: 13 residues. Germline V gene sequence: CDR1 MNHEY, CDR2 SMNVEV (reference sequence). The CDR3 here is CASTRREGGELFF. The CDR3 coding sequence is TGTGCCAGCACCCGCAGGGAGGGCGGGGAGCTGTTTTTT.